This T cell receptor beta chain came from a study of cytomegalovirus exposure and HLA in healthy donors. On the study more broadly: There were 350 to 450 genotyped donors. Of these, about 86% fell in the genetic ancestry cluster associated with self-reported Caucasian donors.

PCR used 60 Vbeta primers and 13 Jbeta primers. The repertoire was sequenced with immunoSEQ multiplex PCR; TCRdb's copy has only in-frame clones and lacks some. The data show approximately 130,000 clones, approximately 85% seen once. Input material: PBMCs. The TCR originated in a woman in her twenties or thirties in good health and CMV-seropositive.

The CDR3 DNA reads TGCGCCAGCAGCTACTCTGGACAGCCTTCAGATACGCAGTATTTT. Amino acids: CASSYSGQPSDTQYF. The gene calls are TRBV5-1 and TRBJ2-3; possible D gene TRBD1, 6 bases. Deletions cut 3 bases from V and 4 bases from J, with 15 bases between. The germline V gene has CDR1 SGHRS and CDR2 YFSETQ. The CDR3 loop spans 15 amino acids.